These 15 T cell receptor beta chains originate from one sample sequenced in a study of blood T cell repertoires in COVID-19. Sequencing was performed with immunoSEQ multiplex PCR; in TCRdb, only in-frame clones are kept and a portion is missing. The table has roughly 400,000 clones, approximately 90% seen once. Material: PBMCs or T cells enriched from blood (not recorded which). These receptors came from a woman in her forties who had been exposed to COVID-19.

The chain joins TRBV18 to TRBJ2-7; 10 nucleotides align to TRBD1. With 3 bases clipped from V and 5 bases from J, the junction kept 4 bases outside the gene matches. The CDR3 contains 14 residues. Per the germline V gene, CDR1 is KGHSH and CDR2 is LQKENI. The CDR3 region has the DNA TGTGCCAGCTCACCGGGACAGGGGAACCACGAGCAGTACTTC. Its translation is CASSPGQGNHEQYF.

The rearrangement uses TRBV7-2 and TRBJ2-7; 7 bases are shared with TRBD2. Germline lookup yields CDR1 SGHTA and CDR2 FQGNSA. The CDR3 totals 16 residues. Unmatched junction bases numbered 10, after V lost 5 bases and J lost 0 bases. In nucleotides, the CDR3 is TGTGCCAGCAGCCCAAGGGGAGGGCCGAGCTCCTACGAGCAGTACTTC. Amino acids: CASSPRGGPSSYEQYF. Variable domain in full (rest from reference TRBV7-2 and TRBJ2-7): GAGVSQSPSNKVTEKGKDVELRCDPISGHTALYWYRQSLGQGLEFLIYFQGNSAPDKSGLPSDRFSAERTGGSVSTLTIQRTQQEDSAVYLCASSPRGGPSSYEQYFGPGTRLTVT.

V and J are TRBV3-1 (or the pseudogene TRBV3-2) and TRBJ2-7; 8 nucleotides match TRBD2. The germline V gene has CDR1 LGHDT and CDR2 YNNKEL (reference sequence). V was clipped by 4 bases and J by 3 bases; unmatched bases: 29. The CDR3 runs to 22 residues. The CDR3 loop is CASSLPSGIPPRAASGHYEQYF. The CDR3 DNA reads TGTGCCAGCAGCCTCCCATCTGGGATTCCTCCCCGGGCGGCTAGCGGGCACTACGAGCAGTACTTC.

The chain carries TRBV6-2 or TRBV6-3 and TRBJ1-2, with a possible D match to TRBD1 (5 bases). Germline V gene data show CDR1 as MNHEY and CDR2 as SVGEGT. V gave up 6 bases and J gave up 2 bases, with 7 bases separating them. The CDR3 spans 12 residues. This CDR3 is CASSSGNYGYTF. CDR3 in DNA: TGTGCCAGCAGCTCAGGGAACTATGGCTACACCTTC.

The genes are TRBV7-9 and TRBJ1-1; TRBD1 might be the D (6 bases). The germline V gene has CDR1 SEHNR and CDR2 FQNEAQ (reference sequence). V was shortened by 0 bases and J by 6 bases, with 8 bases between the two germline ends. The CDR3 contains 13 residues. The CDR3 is CASSLAAGAEAFF. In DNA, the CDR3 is TGTGCCAGCAGCTTAGCGGCAGGGGCTGAAGCTTTCTTT.

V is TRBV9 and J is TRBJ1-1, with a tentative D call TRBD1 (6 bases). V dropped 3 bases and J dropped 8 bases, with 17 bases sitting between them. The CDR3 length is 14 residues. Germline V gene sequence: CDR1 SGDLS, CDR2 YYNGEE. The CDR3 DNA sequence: TGTGCCAGCAGCGCCGGAACCGGGACAAAAGAAGCTTTCTTT. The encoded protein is CASSAGTGTKEAFF.

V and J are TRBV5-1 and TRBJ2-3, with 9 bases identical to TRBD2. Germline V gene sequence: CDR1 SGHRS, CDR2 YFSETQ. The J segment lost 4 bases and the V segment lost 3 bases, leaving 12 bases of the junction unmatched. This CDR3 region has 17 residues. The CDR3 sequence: CASSSSSLRGGADTQYF. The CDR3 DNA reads TGCGCCAGCAGCTCCTCCTCGTTGCGGGGGGGCGCAGATACGCAGTATTTT.

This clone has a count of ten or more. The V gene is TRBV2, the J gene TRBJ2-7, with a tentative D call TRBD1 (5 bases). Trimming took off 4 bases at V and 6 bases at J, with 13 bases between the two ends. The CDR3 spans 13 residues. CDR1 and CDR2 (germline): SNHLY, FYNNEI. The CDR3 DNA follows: TGTGCCAGCAGTGTATCGACAGTATCCGAGCAGTACTTC. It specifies CASSVSTVSEQYF.

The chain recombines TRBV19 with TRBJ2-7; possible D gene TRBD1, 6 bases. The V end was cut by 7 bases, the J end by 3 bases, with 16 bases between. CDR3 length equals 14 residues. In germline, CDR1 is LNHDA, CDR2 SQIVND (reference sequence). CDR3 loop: CASTDPRGYYEQYF. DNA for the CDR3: TGTGCCAGTACAGACCCCAGGGGTTACTACGAGCAGTACTTC.

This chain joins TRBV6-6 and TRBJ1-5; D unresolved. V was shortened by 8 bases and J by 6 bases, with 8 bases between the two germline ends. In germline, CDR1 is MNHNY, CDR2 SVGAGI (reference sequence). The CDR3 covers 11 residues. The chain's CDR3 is CASGRSQPQHF. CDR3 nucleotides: TGTGCCAGCGGTCGCTCTCAGCCCCAGCATTTT.

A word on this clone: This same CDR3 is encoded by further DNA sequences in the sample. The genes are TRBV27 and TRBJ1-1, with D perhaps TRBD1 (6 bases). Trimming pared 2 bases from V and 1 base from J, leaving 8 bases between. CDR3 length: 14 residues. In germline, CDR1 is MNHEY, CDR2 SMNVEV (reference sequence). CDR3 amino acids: CASSLDRSNTEAFF. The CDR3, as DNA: TGTGCCAGCAGTTTAGACAGGTCGAACACTGAAGCTTTCTTT.

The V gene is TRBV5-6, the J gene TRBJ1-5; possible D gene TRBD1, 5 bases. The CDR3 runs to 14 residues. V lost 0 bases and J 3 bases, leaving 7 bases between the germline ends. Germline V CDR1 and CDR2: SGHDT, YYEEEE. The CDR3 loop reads CASSLGQLNQPQHF. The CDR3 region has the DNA TGTGCCAGCAGCTTGGGACAGCTCAATCAGCCCCAGCATTTT.

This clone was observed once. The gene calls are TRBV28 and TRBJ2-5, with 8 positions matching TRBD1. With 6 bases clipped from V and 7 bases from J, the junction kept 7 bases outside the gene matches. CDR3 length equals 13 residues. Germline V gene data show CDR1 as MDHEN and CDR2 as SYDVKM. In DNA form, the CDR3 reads TGTGCCAGCAGCTTGCAGGGGGCGGGGACCCAGTACTTC. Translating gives CASSLQGAGTQYF.

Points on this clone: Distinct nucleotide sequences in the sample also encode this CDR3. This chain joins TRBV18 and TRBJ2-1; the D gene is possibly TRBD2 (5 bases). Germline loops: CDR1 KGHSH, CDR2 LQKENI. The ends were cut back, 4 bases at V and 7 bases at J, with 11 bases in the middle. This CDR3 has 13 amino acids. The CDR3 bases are TGTGCCAGCTCACTGAAGACGGGGAATGAGCAGTTCTTC. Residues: CASSLKTGNEQFF.

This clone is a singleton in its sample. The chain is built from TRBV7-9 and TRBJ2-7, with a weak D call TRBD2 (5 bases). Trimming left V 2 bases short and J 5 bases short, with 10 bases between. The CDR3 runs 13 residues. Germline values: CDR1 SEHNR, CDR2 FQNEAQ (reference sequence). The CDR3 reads CASSLSQLDEQYF. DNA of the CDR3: TGTGCCAGCAGCTTATCACAACTAGACGAGCAGTACTTC. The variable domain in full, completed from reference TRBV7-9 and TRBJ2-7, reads DTGVSQNPRHKITKRGQNVTFRCDPISEHNRLYWYRQTLGQGPEFLTYFQNEAQLEKSRLLSDRFSAERPKGSFSTLEIQRTEQGDSAMYLCASSLSQLDEQYFGPGTRLTVT.